These T cell receptor beta chains were read from a single sample in a study of T cells in narcolepsy. The method was immunoSEQ multiplex PCR; TCRdb's version includes in-frame clones alone and lacks a portion of them. The sample holds roughly 35,000 clones, around 80% seen once. The sample consisted of memory (CD45RA-) CD4+ T cells from blood. Receptor source: a human donor in good health. The CDR3 runs from the conserved cysteine through the conserved F or W. A D gene is named only where the DNA matches it firmly. Clone size is not always given. Where it is, it says once, few, many or a class for expanded clones.

TRBD1	TRBV2	TRBJ2-7	.	CASSDPTDRGGEQYF	TGTGCCAGCAGTGATCCTACTGACAGGGGTGGCGAGCAGTACTTC
.	TRBV28	TRBJ2-7	.	CASSGGYEQYF	TGTGCCAGCAGTGGGGGCTACGAGCAGTACTTC
TRBD1	TRBV9	TRBJ2-6	once	CASSAPGTGGSGANVLTF	TGTGCCAGCAGCGCCCCCGGGACAGGGGGCTCTGGGGCCAACGTCCTGACTTTC
.	TRBV5-6	TRBJ2-7	.	CASSFPQSYEQYF	TGTGCCAGCAGCTTCCCACAGTCCTACGAGCAGTACTTC
.	TRBV6-1	TRBJ1-3	.	CASKQHSGNTIYF	TGTGCCAGCAAGCAGCACTCTGGAAACACCATATATTTT
.	TRBV27	TRBJ2-3	.	CATTRGNGDTQYF	TGTGCCACCACCCGGGGGAATGGCGATACGCAGTATTTT
TRBD2	TRBV4-3	TRBJ2-3	.	CASSQDGRLAGAAQYF	TGCGCCAGCAGCCAAGATGGTAGGCTAGCGGGGGCCGCGCAGTATTTT
.	TRBV30	TRBJ2-7	.	CAWSVDAGLEQYF	TGTGCCTGGAGTGTAGACGCAGGCCTGGAGCAGTACTTC
.	TRBV7-2	TRBJ2-2	few	CASGTHTGELFF	TGTGCCAGCGGGACCCACACCGGGGAGCTGTTTTTT
.	TRBV5-1	TRBJ2-3	.	CASRATGPSTDTQYF	TGCGCCAGCAGAGCTACAGGACCCAGCACAGATACGCAGTATTTT
.	TRBV7-9	TRBJ1-2	.	CASSLLQGNYGYTF	TGTGCCAGCAGCTTGCTACAGGGAAACTATGGCTACACCTTC
TRBD1	TRBV7-2	TRBJ2-7	.	CASSLDRALSYEQYF	TGTGCCAGCAGCCTGGACAGGGCTCTCTCCTACGAGCAGTACTTC
TRBD1	TRBV5-5	TRBJ1-1	.	CASSGTGGFNTEAFF	TGTGCCAGCAGCGGGACAGGGGGCTTTAACACTGAAGCTTTCTTT
TRBD1	TRBV5-6	TRBJ2-7	.	CASSLAGTGSHEQYF	TGTGCCAGCAGCTTGGCCGGGACAGGGAGCCACGAGCAGTACTTC
.	TRBV6-1	TRBJ1-3	.	CASRGARMGNTIYF	TGTGCCAGCAGAGGGGCTAGGATGGGAAACACCATATATTTT
.	TRBV4-3	TRBJ1-2	.	CASSQEPGGIYGYTF	TGCGCCAGCAGCCAAGAGCCCGGCGGAATCTATGGCTACACCTTC
TRBD1	TRBV4-1	TRBJ2-7	.	CASSQPGQGSYEQYF	TGCGCCAGCAGCCAGCCGGGACAGGGCTCATACGAGCAGTACTTC
.	TRBV7-2	TRBJ2-5	.	CASSFTTGGTGRGAETQYF	TGTGCCAGCAGCTTCACGACCGGAGGAACAGGGAGGGGGGCAGAGACCCAGTACTTC
TRBD1	TRBV2	TRBJ1-2	.	CASRADRGPNYGYTF	TGTGCCAGCAGAGCGGACAGGGGACCCAACTATGGCTACACCTTC
.	TRBV7-9	TRBJ1-1	.	CASSSERVSVTEAFF	TGTGCCAGCAGCTCCGAGAGGGTATCGGTCACTGAAGCTTTCTTT
TRBD1	TRBV6-5	TRBJ2-2	.	CASKRDSGTGELFF	TGTGCCAGCAAACGGGACAGTGGCACCGGGGAGCTGTTTTTT
.	TRBV27	TRBJ1-2	.	CASSLARGRGYTF	TGTGCCAGCAGCCTAGCCCGGGGACGGGGCTACACCTTC
.	TRBV9	TRBJ2-7	.	CASSPRAVSGDEQYF	TGTGCCAGCAGCCCCCGTGCAGTCTCCGGTGACGAGCAGTACTTC
TRBD1	TRBV2	TRBJ1-2	.	CASRRDREIGNYGYTF	TGTGCCAGCAGGAGGGACAGGGAGATAGGGAACTATGGCTACACCTTC
.	TRBV6-5	TRBJ1-1	.	CASIKDGNTEAFF	TGTGCCAGCATAAAGGACGGGAACACTGAAGCTTTCTTT
.	TRBV7-6	TRBJ2-7	once	CASSHRDYEQYF	TGTGCCAGCAGCCACAGGGACTACGAGCAGTACTTC
.	TRBV4-3	TRBJ1-2	.	CASSQDQGLGYGYTF	TGCGCCAGCAGCCAAGATCAGGGCCTCGGCTATGGCTACACCTTC
TRBD1	TRBV28	TRBJ2-7	.	CASRMDRALGQYF	TGTGCCAGCAGGATGGACAGGGCCCTCGGGCAGTACTTC
.	TRBV7-2	TRBJ2-7	.	CASSLALVGYEQYF	TGTGCCAGCAGCTTAGCGCTAGTGGGGTACGAGCAGTACTTC
.	TRBV7-2	TRBJ2-7	once	CASSLVGTQGSEQYF	TGTGCCAGCAGCTTAGTAGGGACCCAGGGATCTGAGCAGTACTTC
.	TRBV19	TRBJ1-5	.	CASSIQGWNQPQHF	TGTGCCAGTAGTATACAGGGTTGGAATCAGCCCCAGCATTTT
.	TRBV5-1	TRBJ1-3	.	CASSLAAFSGNTIYF	TGCGCCAGCAGCTTGGCGGCATTCTCTGGAAACACCATATATTTT
TRBD1	TRBV4-1	TRBJ2-1	.	CASSQVQGARGVEQFF	TGCGCCAGCAGCCAAGTACAGGGGGCGCGAGGTGTGGAGCAGTTCTTC
.	TRBV6-1	TRBJ1-5	few	CASSGVEPQHF	TGTGCCAGCAGTGGTGTGGAGCCCCAGCATTTT
.	TRBV6-6	TRBJ1-5	once	CASSQGTHQPQHF	TGTGCCAGCAGTCAGGGGACCCATCAGCCCCAGCATTTT
TRBD1	TRBV15	TRBJ2-1	once	CATSRRTGLEQFF	TGTGCCACCAGCAGACGGACAGGGCTTGAGCAGTTCTTC
.	TRBV28	TRBJ2-7	.	CASTKGGAPREQYF	TGTGCCAGCACCAAAGGGGGGGCCCCTAGGGAGCAGTACTTC
TRBD1	TRBV11-2	TRBJ1-3	.	CASSLDEGASGNTIYF	TGTGCCAGCAGCTTAGACGAGGGGGCCTCTGGAAACACCATATATTTT
TRBD1	TRBV10-3	TRBJ2-5	.	CAISEGGPETQYF	TGTGCCATCAGTGAAGGGGGCCCAGAGACCCAGTACTTC
.	TRBV9	TRBJ2-3	.	CASSVDRGDTQYF	TGTGCCAGCAGCGTAGATCGGGGAGATACGCAGTATTTT
.	TRBV2	TRBJ2-3	.	CASSSPSGGGLDTQYF	TGTGCCAGCAGCTCCCCGAGTGGGGGGGGCTTGGATACGCAGTATTTT
TRBD1	TRBV7-2	TRBJ1-2	.	CASSLLGGTGQDYGYTF	TGTGCCAGCAGCTTGCTGGGGGGGACAGGGCAGGACTATGGCTACACCTTC
TRBD2	TRBV5-1	TRBJ2-7	.	CASSSGGTSGSYEQYF	TGCGCCAGCAGCTCGGGGGGTACTAGCGGGAGTTACGAGCAGTACTTC
.	TRBV2	TRBJ2-7	.	CASSRAFYEQYF	TGTGCCAGCAGCAGAGCTTTTTACGAGCAGTACTTC